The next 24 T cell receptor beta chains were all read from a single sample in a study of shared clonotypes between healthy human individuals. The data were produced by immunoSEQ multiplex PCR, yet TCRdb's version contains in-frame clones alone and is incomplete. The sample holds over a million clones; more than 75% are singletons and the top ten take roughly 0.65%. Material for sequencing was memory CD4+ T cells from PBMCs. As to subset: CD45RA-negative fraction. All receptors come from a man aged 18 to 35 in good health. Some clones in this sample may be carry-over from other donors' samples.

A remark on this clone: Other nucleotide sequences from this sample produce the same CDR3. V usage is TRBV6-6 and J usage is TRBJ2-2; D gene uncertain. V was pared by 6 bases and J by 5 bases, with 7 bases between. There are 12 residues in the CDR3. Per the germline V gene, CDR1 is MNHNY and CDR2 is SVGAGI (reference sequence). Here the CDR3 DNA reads TGTGCCAGCAGAGTGGGGACCGGGGAGCTGTTTTTT. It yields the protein CASRVGTGELFF.

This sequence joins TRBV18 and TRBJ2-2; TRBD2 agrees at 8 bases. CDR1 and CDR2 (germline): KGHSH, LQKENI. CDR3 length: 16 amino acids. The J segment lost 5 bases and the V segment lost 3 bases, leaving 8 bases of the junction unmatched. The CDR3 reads CASSPSGAGETGELFF. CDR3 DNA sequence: TGTGCCAGCTCACCCTCGGGAGCGGGAGAAACCGGGGAGCTGTTTTTT.

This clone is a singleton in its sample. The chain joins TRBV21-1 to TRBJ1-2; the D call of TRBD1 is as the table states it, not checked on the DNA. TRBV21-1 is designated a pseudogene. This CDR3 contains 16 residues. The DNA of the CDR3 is TGTGCCAGCAGCAAAGGAACAGGGTTCGCGAACTATGGCTACACCTTC. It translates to CASSKGTGFANYGYTF.

The CDR3 sequence is CASSLAYSGRDNEQFF. The CDR3 DNA reads as TGCGCCAGCAGCTTGGCCTACAGCGGGAGGGACAATGAGCAGTTCTTC. The V call is TRBV5-1, the J call TRBJ2-1; TRBD2 aligns across 10 bases. This CDR3 has 16 amino acids. The J segment lost 5 bases and the V segment lost 0 bases, leaving 5 bases of the junction unmatched. The germline V gene has CDR1 SGHRS and CDR2 YFSETQ.

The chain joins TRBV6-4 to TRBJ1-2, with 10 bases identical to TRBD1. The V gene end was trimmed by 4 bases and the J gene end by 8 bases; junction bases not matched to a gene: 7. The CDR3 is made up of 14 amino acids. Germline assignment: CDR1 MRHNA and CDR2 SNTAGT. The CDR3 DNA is TGTGCCAGCAGTGTCGGGGACAGGGGTGGAGGCTACACCTTC. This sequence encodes CASSVGDRGGGYTF.

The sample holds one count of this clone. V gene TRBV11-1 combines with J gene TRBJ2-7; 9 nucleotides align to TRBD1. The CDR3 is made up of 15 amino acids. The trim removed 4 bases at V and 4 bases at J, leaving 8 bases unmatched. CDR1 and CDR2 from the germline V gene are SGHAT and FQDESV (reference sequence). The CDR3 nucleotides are TGTGCCAGCAGCTCAGGGACAGGGTTTGGTTACGAGCAGTACTTC. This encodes CASSSGTGFGYEQYF.

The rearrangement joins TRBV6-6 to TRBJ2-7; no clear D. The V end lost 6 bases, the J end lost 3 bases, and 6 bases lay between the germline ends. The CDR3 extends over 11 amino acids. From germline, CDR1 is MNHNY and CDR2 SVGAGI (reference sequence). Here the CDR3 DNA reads TGTGCCAGCAGGGTGAACTACGAGCAGTACTTC. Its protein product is CASRVNYEQYF.

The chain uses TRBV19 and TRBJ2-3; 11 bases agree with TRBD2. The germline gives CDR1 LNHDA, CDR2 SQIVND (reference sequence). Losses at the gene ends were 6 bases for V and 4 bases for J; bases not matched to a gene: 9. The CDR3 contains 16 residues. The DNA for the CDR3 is TGTGCCAGTAGAGTGATAGCGGGAGGGCCTTCAGATACGCAGTATTTT. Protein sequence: CASRVIAGGPSDTQYF.

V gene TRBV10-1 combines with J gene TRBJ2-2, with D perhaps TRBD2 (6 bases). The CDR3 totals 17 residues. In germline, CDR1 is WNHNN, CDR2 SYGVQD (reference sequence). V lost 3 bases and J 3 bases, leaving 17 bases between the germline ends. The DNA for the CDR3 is TGCGCCAGCAGTGAACGGCGGGGATTGATTTACACCGGGGAGCTGTTTTTT. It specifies CASSERRGLIYTGELFF.

CDR3 nucleotides: TGCGCCAGCAGCTTGGGACGGATAAGGAACACTGAAGCTTTCTTT. Translating gives CASSLGRIRNTEAFF. The chain has TRBV5-1 and TRBJ1-1; D unresolved. The CDR3 is 15 amino acids. V was shortened by 0 bases and J by 1 base, with 10 bases between the two germline ends. Germline loops: CDR1 SGHRS, CDR2 YFSETQ.

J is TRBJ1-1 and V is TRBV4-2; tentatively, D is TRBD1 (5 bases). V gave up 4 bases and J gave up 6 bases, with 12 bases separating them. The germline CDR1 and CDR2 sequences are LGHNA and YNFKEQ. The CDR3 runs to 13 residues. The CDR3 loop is CASSLERGAEAFF. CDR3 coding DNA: TGTGCCAGCAGCCTTGAGAGGGGCGCTGAAGCTTTCTTT.

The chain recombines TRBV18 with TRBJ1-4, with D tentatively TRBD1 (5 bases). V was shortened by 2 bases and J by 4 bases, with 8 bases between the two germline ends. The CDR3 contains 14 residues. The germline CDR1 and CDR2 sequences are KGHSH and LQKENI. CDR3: CASSPARVNEKLFF. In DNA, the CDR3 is TGTGCCAGCTCACCAGCCAGGGTTAATGAAAAACTGTTTTTT.

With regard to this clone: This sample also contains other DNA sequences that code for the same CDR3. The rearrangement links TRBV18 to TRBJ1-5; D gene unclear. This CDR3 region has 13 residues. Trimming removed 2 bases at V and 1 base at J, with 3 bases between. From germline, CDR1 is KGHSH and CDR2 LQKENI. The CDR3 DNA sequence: TGTGCCAGCTCACCAGACAGCAATCAGCCCCAGCATTTT. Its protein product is CASSPDSNQPQHF.

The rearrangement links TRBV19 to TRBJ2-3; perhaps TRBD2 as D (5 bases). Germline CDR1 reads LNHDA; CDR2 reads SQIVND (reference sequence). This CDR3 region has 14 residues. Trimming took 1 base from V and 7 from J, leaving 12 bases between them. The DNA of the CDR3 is TGTGCCAGTAGTATAGGACTATTCCTAAATACGCAGTATTTT. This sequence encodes CASSIGLFLNTQYF.

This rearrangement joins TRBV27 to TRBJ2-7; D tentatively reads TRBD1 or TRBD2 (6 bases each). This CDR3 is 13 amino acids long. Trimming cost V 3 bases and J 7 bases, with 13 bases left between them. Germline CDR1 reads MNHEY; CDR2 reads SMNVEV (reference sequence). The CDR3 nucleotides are TGTGCCAGCAGTTTGTGGGGGGCGGGGGAGCAGTACTTC. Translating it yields CASSLWGAGEQYF.

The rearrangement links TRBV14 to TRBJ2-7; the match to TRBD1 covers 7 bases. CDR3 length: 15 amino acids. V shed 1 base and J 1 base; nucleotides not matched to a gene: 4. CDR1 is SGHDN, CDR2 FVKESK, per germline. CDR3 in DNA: TGTGCCAGCAGCCAAGGGAAGGGGGCGTCCTACGAGCAGTACTTC. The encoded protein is CASSQGKGASYEQYF. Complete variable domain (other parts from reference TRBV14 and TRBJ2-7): EAGVTQFPSHSVIEKGQTVTLRCDPISGHDNLYWYRRVMGKEIKFLLHFVKESKQDESGMPNNRFLAERTGGTYSTLKVQPAELEDSGVYFCASSQGKGASYEQYFGPGTRLTVT.

The CDR3 reads CASSLTGSITDTQYF. The CDR3 nucleotides read TGTGCCAGCAGCTTAACGGGGTCGATTACAGATACGCAGTATTTT. The V gene is TRBV7-7, the J gene TRBJ2-3, with D possibly matching TRBD2 (5 bases). Deletions cut 2 bases from V and 3 bases from J, with 12 bases between. CDR3 length: 15 amino acids. Germline assignment: CDR1 SSHAT and CDR2 FNYEAQ (reference sequence).

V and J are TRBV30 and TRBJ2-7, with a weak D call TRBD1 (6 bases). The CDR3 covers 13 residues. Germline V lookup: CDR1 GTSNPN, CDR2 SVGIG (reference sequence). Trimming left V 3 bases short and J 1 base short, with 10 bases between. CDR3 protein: CAWRSQGSYEQYF. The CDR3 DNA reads TGTGCCTGGAGGAGCCAGGGGTCCTACGAGCAGTACTTC.

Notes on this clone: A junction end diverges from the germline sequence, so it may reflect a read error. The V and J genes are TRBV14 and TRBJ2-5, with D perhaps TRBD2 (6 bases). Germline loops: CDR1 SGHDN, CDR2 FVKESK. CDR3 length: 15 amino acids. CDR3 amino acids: CASNQLAGTRGTQYF. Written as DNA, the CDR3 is TGTGCCAGCAACCAATTAGCCGGGACTCGCGGGACCCAGTACTTC.

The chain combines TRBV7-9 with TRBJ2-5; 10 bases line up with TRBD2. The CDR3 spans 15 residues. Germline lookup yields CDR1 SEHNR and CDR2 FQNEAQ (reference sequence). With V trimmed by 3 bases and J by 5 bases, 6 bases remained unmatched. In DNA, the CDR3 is TGTGCCAGCAGCTTGGGGACTAGCGATGTGGAGACCCAGTACTTC. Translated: CASSLGTSDVETQYF.

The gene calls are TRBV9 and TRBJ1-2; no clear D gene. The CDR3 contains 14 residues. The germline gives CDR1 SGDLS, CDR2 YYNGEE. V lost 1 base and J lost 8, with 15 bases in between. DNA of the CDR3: TGTGCCAGCAGCGTACCCGGACTCCGAGGCGGCTACACCTTC. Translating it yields CASSVPGLRGGYTF.

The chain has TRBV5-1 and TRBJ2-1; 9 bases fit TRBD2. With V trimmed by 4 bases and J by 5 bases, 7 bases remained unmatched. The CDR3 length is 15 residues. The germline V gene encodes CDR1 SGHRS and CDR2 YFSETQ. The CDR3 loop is CASSTWTSDDNEQFF. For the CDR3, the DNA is TGCGCCAGCAGCACCTGGACTAGCGACGACAATGAGCAGTTCTTC.

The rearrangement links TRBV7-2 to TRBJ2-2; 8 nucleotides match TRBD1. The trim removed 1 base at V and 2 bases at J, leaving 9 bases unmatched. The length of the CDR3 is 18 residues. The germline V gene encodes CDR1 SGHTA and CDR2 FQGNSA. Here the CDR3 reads CASSLGRGQRINTGELFF. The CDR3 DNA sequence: TGTGCCAGCAGCTTAGGCAGGGGGCAGCGCATCAACACCGGGGAGCTGTTTTTT.

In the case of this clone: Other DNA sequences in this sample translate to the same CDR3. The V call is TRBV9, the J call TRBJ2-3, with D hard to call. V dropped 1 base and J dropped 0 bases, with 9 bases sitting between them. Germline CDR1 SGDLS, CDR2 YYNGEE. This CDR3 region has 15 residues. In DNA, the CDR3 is TGTGCCAGCAGCGTATCCCCGTTGAGCACAGATACGCAGTATTTT. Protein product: CASSVSPLSTDTQYF.